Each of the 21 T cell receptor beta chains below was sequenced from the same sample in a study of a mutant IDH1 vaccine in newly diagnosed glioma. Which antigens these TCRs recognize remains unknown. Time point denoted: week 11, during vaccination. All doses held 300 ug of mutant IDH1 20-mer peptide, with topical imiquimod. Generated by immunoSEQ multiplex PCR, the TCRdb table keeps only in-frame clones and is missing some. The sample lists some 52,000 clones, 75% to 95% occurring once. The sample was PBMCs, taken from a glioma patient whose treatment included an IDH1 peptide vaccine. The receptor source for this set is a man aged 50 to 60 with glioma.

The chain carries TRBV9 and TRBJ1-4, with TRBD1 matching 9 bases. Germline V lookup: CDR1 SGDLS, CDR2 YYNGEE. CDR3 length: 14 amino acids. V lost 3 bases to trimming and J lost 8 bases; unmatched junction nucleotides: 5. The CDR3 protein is CASSARTGDEKLFF. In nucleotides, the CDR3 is TGTGCCAGCAGCGCCAGGACAGGGGACGAAAAACTGTTTTTT. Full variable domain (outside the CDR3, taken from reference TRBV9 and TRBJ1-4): DSGVTQTPKHLITATGQRVTLRCSPRSGDLSVYWYQQSLDQGLQFLIQYYNGEERAKGNILERFSAQQFPDLHSELNLSSLELGDSALYFCASSARTGDEKLFFGSGTQLSVL.

The CDR3 protein is CASSEARTGVFWMNTEAFF. CDR3 bases: TGTGCCAGCAGTGAAGCGCGAACGGGGGTCTTTTGGATGAACACTGAAGCTTTCTTT. The J gene is TRBJ1-1, the V gene TRBV6-1; a possible D gene is TRBD1 (5 bases). Germline CDR1 reads MNHNS; CDR2 reads SASEGT. V lost 0 bases to trimming and J lost 0 bases, with 20 bases between them. This CDR3 has 19 amino acids.

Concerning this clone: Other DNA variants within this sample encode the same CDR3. The chain's CDR3 is CASSQGQGDYEQYF. DNA of the CDR3: TGCGCCAGCAGCCAAGGCCAGGGGGACTACGAGCAGTACTTC. The V and J genes are TRBV4-3 and TRBJ2-7, with 7 bases matching TRBD1. The V gene's germline CDR1 is LGHNA and CDR2 YSLEER. The ends lost 1 base at V and 3 bases at J; junction bases unmatched: 3. CDR3 length equals 14 residues.

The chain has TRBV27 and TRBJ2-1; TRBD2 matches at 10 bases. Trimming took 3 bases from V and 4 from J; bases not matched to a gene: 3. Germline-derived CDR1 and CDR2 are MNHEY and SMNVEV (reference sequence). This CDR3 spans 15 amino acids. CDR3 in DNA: TGTGCCAGCAGTTTTCTAGCGGGAGTATACAATGAGCAGTTCTTC. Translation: CASSFLAGVYNEQFF.

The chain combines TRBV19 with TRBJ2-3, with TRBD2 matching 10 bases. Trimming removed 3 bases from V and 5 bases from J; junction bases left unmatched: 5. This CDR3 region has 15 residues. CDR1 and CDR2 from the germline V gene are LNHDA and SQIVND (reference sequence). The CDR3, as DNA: TGTGCCAGTAGTATTCGTAGCGGGGGGCGAGATACGCAGTATTTT. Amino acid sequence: CASSIRSGGRDTQYF. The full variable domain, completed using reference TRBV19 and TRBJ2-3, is DGGITQSPKYLFRKEGQNVTLSCEQNLNHDAMYWYRQDPGQGLRLIYYSQIVNDFQKGDIAEGYSVSREKKESFPLTVTSAQKNPTAFYLCASSIRSGGRDTQYFGPGTRLTVL.

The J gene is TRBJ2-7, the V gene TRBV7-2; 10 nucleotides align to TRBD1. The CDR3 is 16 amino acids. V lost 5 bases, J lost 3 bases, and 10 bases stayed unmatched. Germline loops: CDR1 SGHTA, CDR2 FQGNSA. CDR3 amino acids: CASSRGTGVSNYEQYF. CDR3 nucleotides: TGTGCCAGCAGCCGGGGGACAGGGGTTTCCAACTACGAGCAGTACTTC. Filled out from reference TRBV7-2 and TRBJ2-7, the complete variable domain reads GAGVSQSPSNKVTEKGKDVELRCDPISGHTALYWYRQSLGQGLEFLIYFQGNSAPDKSGLPSDRFSAERTGGSVSTLTIQRTQQEDSAVYLCASSRGTGVSNYEQYFGPGTRLTVT.

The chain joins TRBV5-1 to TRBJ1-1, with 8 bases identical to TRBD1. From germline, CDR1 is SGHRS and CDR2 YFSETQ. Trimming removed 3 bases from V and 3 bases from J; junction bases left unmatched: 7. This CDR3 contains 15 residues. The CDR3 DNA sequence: TGCGCCAGCAGCTCCCAGGGGGCCCGGGACACTGAAGCTTTCTTT. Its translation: CASSSQGARDTEAFF.

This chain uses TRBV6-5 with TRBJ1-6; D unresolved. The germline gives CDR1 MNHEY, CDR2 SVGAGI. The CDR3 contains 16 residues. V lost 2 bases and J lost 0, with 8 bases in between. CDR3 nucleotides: TGTGCCAGCAGTTACGGGGTACGCTCCTATAATTCACCCCTCCACTTT. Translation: CASSYGVRSYNSPLHF.

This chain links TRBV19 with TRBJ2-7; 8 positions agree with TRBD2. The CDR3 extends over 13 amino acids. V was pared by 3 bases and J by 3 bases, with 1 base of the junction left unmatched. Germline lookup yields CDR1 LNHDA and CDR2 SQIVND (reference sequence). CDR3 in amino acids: CASSIGGDYEQYF. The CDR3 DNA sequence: TGTGCCAGTAGTATCGGGGGGGACTACGAGCAGTACTTC.

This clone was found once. The CDR3 protein is CASSSIGVVNTEAFF. The CDR3 coding sequence is TGTGCCAGCAGTTCGATCGGGGTGGTAAACACTGAAGCTTTCTTT. The chain uses TRBV11-2 and TRBJ1-1, with D unresolved. Germline values: CDR1 SGHAT, CDR2 FQNNGV. V shed 6 bases and J shed 2 bases, with 16 bases lying between them. The CDR3 covers 15 residues. The full variable domain, rest sourced from reference TRBV11-2 and TRBJ1-1, is EAGVAQSPRYKIIEKRQSVAFWCNPISGHATLYWYQQILGQGPKLLIQFQNNGVVDDSQLPKDRFSAERLKGVDSTLKIQPAKLEDSAVYLCASSSIGVVNTEAFFGQGTRLTVV.

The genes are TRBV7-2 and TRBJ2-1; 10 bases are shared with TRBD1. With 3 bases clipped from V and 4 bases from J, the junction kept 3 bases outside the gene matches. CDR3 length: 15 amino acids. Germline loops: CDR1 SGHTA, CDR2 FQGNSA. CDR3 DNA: TGTGCCAGCAGCTTCGACAGGGGGCCTTACAATGAGCAGTTCTTC. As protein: CASSFDRGPYNEQFF.

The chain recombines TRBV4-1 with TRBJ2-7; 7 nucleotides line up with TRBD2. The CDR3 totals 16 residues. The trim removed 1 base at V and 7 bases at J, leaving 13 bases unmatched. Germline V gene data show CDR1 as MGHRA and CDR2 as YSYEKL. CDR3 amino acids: CASSQGAYGGVGEQYF. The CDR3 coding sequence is TGCGCCAGCAGCCAAGGGGCTTATGGGGGGGTAGGGGAGCAGTACTTC.

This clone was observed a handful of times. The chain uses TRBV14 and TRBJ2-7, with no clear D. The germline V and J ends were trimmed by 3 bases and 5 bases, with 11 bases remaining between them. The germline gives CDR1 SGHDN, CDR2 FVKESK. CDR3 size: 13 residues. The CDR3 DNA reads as TGTGCCAGCAGCCATCAGCCCCCCCACGAGCAGTACTTC. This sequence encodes CASSHQPPHEQYF.

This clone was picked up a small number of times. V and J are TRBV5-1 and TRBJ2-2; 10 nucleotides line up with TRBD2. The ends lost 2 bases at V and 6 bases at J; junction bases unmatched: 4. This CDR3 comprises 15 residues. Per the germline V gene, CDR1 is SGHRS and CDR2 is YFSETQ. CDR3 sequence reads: CASSLSGRAAGELFF. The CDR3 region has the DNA TGCGCCAGCAGCTTAAGCGGGAGGGCCGCCGGGGAGCTGTTTTTT.

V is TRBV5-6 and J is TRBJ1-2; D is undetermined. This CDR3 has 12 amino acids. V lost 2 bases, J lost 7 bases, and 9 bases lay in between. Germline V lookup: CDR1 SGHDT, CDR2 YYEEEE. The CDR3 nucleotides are TGTGCCAGCAGCTTTCGGGCTCTTGGCTACACCTTC. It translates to CASSFRALGYTF.

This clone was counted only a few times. The CDR3 DNA reads as TGCGCCAGCAGCCAAGCCCACAGGAGTTCTAACTATGGCTACACCTTC. Translated, it gives CASSQAHRSSNYGYTF. V gene TRBV4-3 combines with J gene TRBJ1-2; weak D call: TRBD1 (5 bases). Trimming stripped 1 base from V and 0 bases from J, with 12 bases between. Germline CDR1 is LGHNA and CDR2 is YSLEER. The CDR3 is 16 amino acids.

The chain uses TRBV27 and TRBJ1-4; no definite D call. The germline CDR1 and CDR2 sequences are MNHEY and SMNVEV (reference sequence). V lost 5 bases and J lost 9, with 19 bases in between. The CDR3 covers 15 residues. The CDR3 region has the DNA TGTGCCAGCAGTGCTATGACTCATTCGCGGCAAAAACTGTTTTTT. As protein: CASSAMTHSRQKLFF.

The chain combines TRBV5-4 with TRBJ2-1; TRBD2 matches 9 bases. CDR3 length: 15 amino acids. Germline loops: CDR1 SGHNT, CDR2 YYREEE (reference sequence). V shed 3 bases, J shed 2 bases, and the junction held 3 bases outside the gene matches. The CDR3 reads CASSSSGGTYNEQFF. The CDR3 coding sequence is TGTGCCAGCAGCTCGAGCGGGGGGACCTACAATGAGCAGTTCTTC.

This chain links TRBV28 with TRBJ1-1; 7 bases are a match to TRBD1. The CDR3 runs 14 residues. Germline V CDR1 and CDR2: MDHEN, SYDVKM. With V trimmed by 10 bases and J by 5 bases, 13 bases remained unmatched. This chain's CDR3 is CATLTQGGATEAFF. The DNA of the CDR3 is TGTGCCACCTTAACCCAGGGGGGCGCGACTGAAGCTTTCTTT.

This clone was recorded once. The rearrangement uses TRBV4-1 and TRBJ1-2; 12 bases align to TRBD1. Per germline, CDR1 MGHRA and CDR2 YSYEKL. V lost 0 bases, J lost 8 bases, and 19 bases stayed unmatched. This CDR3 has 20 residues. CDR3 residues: CASSQDFGGPGTGGRQGYTF. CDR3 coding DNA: TGCGCCAGCAGCCAAGATTTCGGGGGGCCTGGGACAGGGGGCCGTCAGGGCTACACCTTC.

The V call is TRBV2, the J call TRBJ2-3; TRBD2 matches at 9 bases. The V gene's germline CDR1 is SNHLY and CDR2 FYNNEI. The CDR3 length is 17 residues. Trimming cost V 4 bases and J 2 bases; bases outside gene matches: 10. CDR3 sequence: CASSVVERGADTDTQYF. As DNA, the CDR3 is TGTGCCAGCAGTGTAGTTGAGCGGGGGGCCGACACAGATACGCAGTATTTT.